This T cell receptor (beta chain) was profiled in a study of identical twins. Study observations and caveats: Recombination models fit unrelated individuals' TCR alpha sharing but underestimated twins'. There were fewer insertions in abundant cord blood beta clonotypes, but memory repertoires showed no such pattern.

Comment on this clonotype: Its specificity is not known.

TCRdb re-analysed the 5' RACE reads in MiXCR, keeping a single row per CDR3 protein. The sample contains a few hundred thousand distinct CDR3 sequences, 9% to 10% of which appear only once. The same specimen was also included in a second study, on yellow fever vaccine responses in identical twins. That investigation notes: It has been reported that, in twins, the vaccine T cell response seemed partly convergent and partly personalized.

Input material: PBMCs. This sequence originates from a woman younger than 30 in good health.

The CDR3 here is CSAPGSLNEQFF. The CDR3 bases are TGCAGTGCTCCCGGGTCCCTGAATGAGCAGTTCTTC. This sequence joins TRBV20-1 and TRBJ2-1, with D unresolved. Germline CDR1 is DFQATT and CDR2 is SNEGSKA (reference sequence). The length of the CDR3 is 12 residues. Trimming cost V 5 bases and J 7 bases, with 12 bases left between them.